The clone carrying this T cell receptor beta chain was picked up many times. The antigen is not known. V lost 4 bases to trimming and J lost 4 bases; unmatched junction nucleotides: 10. Germline lookup yields CDR1 MNHNS and CDR2 SASEGT. The CDR3 runs 16 residues. A patient was excluded if there was uncontrolled infection, other autoimmune disease, pregnancy or lactation. This sample stems from a study of T cells in Graves' hyperthyroidism and ophthalmopathy. Study-level information: Peripheral blood specimens were obtained at initial diagnosis, prior to any treatment. General observations from the study: Blood held most thyroid clonotypes expanded above 0.001 frequency. A model of 13 V-J features distinguished ophthalmopathy from stable hyperthyroidism.

TCR beta CDR3 region amplification was performed from RNA transcripts. TCR CDR3 regions were first amplified by RT-PCR with HTBI primers. TCRdb used MiXCR to reprocess the multiplex PCR reads, holding one entry per CDR3 protein. This table has 45,000 to 60,000 distinct CDR3 sequences, approximately 50% appearing once. Sequencing was carried out using blood. The chain links TRBV6-1 to TRBJ2-1, with 7 bases fitting TRBD1. The sequence came from a woman between 25 and 40 years old with Graves' ophthalmopathy. CDR3 region: CASSATWGQIYNEQFF. CDR3 DNA: TGTGCCAGCAGTGCAACTTGGGGACAGATTTACAATGAGCAGTTCTTC.